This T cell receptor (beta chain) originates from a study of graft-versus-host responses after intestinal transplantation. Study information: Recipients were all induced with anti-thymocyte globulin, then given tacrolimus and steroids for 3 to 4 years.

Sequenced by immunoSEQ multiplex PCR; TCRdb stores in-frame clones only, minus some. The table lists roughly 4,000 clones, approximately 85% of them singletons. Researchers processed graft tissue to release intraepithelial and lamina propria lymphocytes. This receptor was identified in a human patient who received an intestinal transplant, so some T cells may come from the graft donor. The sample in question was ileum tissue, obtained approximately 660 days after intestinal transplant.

The CDR3 DNA reads as TGTGCCAGCAGGGTATCCGGGACGTATACTAACTATGGCTACACCTTC. Translated, it gives CASRVSGTYTNYGYTF. The V and J genes are TRBV27 and TRBJ1-2, with TRBD1 as a possible D gene (5 bases). The germline CDR1 and CDR2 sequences are MNHEY and SMNVEV (reference sequence). This CDR3 contains 16 residues. With 6 bases removed from V and 0 bases from J, the gap between germline ends came to 17 bases.